The rows below give T cell receptor beta chains drawn from one sample of a study of T-cell reconstitution after alpha-beta-depleted transplantation in children. TCRdb fed the PCR reads into MiXCR, producing one record per CDR3 protein. The table shows hundreds of thousands of distinct CDR3 sequences, with 10% to 15% occurring only once. Source: PBMCs, mostly from graft donor cells, taken 360 days after TCRalphabeta/CD19-depleted stem cell transplant. The receptors were sampled from a male patient aged 10 to 17 who had a stem cell transplant for acute myeloid leukemia, so the T cells may come from the graft donor. Each CDR3 is given with its conserved first and last residue. Each record gives: D gene, clone size, V gene, J gene, CDR3 protein, CDR3 DNA. The D gene is left open where the match is weak. A row's size may be missing; if present it is once, few, many or a size class.

D: .; size: .; V: TRBV7-2; J: TRBJ2-7; CDR3: CASSLIGGEQYF; DNA: TGTGCCAGCAGCTTAATAGGGGGCGAGCAGTACTTC
D: .; size: .; V: TRBV29-1; J: TRBJ2-7; CDR3: CSVEWAASRHEQYF; DNA: TGCAGCGTTGAATGGGCAGCTAGCCGCCACGAGCAGTACTTC
D: .; size: many; V: TRBV25-1; J: TRBJ2-5; CDR3: CASSEVGRETQYF; DNA: TGTGCCAGCAGTGAAGTTGGTAGGGAGACCCAGTACTTC
D: .; size: .; V: TRBV18; J: TRBJ2-1; CDR3: CASSPRLGDEQFF; DNA: TGTGCCAGCTCACCCCGACTGGGGGATGAGCAGTTCTTC
D: .; size: many; V: TRBV12-3/TRBV12-4; J: TRBJ2-5; CDR3: CASSHQPPQETQYF; DNA: TGTGCCAGCAGTCATCAGCCGCCCCAAGAGACCCAGTACTTC
D: TRBD1; size: .; V: TRBV5-5; J: TRBJ1-6; CDR3: CASSSLTGANSPLHF; DNA: TGTGCCAGCAGCTCGTTAACAGGGGCCAATTCACCCCTCCACTTT
D: .; size: many; V: TRBV3-1; J: TRBJ2-5; CDR3: CASSQEWASYQETQYF; DNA: TGTGCCAGCAGCCAAGAATGGGCAAGTTACCAAGAGACCCAGTACTTC
D: TRBD2; size: few; V: TRBV29-1; J: TRBJ2-5; CDR3: CSVAPLYGGTSQETQYF; DNA: TGCAGCGTTGCGCCCCTTTATGGCGGGACTAGTCAAGAGACCCAGTACTTC
D: TRBD2; size: few; V: TRBV28; J: TRBJ2-2; CDR3: CASSRPLAGGNTGELFF; DNA: TGTGCCAGCAGCCGCCCACTAGCGGGAGGGAACACCGGGGAGCTGTTTTTT
D: .; size: .; V: TRBV2; J: TRBJ1-3; CDR3: CASSQTGRLGTIYF; DNA: TGTGCCAGCAGTCAAACGGGACGGTTGGGCACCATATATTTT
D: .; size: .; V: TRBV6-5; J: TRBJ1-5; CDR3: CASSYTENQPQHF; DNA: TGTGCCAGCAGTTACACTGAGAATCAGCCCCAGCATTTT
D: .; size: few; V: TRBV28; J: TRBJ2-2; CDR3: CASSRQGGGATNTGELFF; DNA: TGTGCCAGCAGTCGACAGGGAGGAGGGGCAACGAACACCGGGGAGCTGTTTTTT
D: .; size: many; V: TRBV12-3/TRBV12-4; J: TRBJ2-7; CDR3: CASSFTSYEQYF; DNA: TGTGCCAGCAGTTTCACCTCCTACGAGCAGTACTTC
D: TRBD2; size: many; V: TRBV14; J: TRBJ2-7; CDR3: CASSRGLAGPYEQYF; DNA: TGTGCCAGCAGCCGGGGACTAGCGGGACCCTACGAGCAGTACTTC
D: .; size: .; V: TRBV5-1; J: TRBJ2-7; CDR3: CASSSNPGLRNEQYF; DNA: TGCGCCAGCAGCTCAAACCCAGGGCTCCGGAACGAGCAGTACTTC
D: .; size: .; V: TRBV7-6; J: TRBJ2-7; CDR3: CASSLAGYLSSYEQYF; DNA: TGTGCCAGCAGCTTAGCGGGTTATCTTAGCTCCTACGAGCAGTACTTC
D: .; size: many; V: TRBV5-5; J: TRBJ2-5; CDR3: CASSTWTEETQYF; DNA: TGTGCCAGCAGCACCTGGACCGAAGAGACCCAGTACTTC
D: TRBD1; size: few; V: TRBV7-9; J: TRBJ2-7; CDR3: CASSSQGANYEQYF; DNA: TGTGCCAGCAGTTCCCAGGGGGCGAACTACGAGCAGTACTTC
D: .; size: few; V: TRBV29-1; J: TRBJ2-1; CDR3: CSVEPGQINNEQFF; DNA: TGCAGCGTTGAACCAGGACAGATCAACAATGAGCAGTTCTTC
D: .; size: few; V: TRBV28; J: TRBJ2-1; CDR3: CASSLEARGYSYNEQFF; DNA: TGTGCCAGCAGTTTAGAGGCCAGGGGCTACTCCTACAATGAGCAGTTCTTC
D: TRBD2; size: few; V: TRBV3-1; J: TRBJ2-1; CDR3: CASSQPGRTSYNEQFF; DNA: TGTGCCAGCAGCCAACCCGGAAGGACTAGTTACAATGAGCAGTTCTTC
D: .; size: .; V: TRBV12-3/TRBV12-4; J: TRBJ1-5; CDR3: CASSRHLDSNQPQHF; DNA: TGTGCCAGCAGTCGACACCTGGATAGCAATCAGCCCCAGCATTTT
D: .; size: .; V: TRBV29-1; J: TRBJ2-7; CDR3: CSGLYLGITEYF; DNA: TGCAGCGGGCTCTATCTAGGTATCACGGAGTACTTC
D: TRBD1; size: .; V: TRBV12-3/TRBV12-4; J: TRBJ2-1; CDR3: CASRSLGPGGYSYNEQFF; DNA: TGTGCCAGCAGATCCCTCGGGCCAGGGGGCTACTCCTACAATGAGCAGTTCTTC
D: TRBD2; size: many; V: TRBV12-3/TRBV12-4; J: TRBJ2-1; CDR3: CASSLTSEDEQFF; DNA: TGTGCCAGCAGTTTAACTAGCGAGGATGAGCAGTTCTTC
D: .; size: few; V: TRBV5-1; J: TRBJ2-5; CDR3: CASSFGAASQETQYF; DNA: TGCGCCAGCAGCTTCGGGGCGGCCAGCCAAGAGACCCAGTACTTC
D: TRBD1; size: few; V: TRBV7-9; J: TRBJ2-5; CDR3: CASSLRTGKETQYF; DNA: TGTGCCAGCAGCTTGCGGACAGGGAAAGAGACCCAGTACTTC
D: TRBD1; size: few; V: TRBV11-2; J: TRBJ2-2; CDR3: CASSLAAGGTGELFF; DNA: TGTGCCAGCAGCTTAGCGGCAGGGGGCACCGGGGAGCTGTTTTTT
D: .; size: few; V: TRBV30; J: TRBJ1-5; CDR3: CAWSGGQQPQHF; DNA: TGTGCCTGGTCGGGGGGTCAGCAGCCCCAGCATTTT
D: TRBD1; size: .; V: TRBV5-1; J: TRBJ1-5; CDR3: CASSFWGQGSNQPQHF; DNA: TGCGCCAGCAGCTTTTGGGGACAGGGAAGCAATCAGCCCCAGCATTTT
D: TRBD1; size: many; V: TRBV7-2; J: TRBJ2-3; CDR3: CASSPQMAGGGTDTQYF; DNA: TGTGCCAGCAGCCCACAAATGGCAGGGGGCGGCACAGATACGCAGTATTTT
D: .; size: many; V: TRBV7-6; J: TRBJ1-3; CDR3: CASSLAFQSGNTIYF; DNA: TGTGCCAGCAGCTTAGCGTTCCAGTCTGGAAACACCATATATTTT
D: .; size: .; V: TRBV6-1; J: TRBJ2-5; CDR3: CASSPVGQETQYF; DNA: TGTGCCAGCAGTCCAGTGGGACAAGAGACCCAGTACTTC
D: .; size: .; V: TRBV4-3; J: TRBJ1-4; CDR3: CASSQGRATNEKLFF; DNA: TGCGCCAGCAGCCAAGGGCGGGCTACTAATGAAAAACTGTTTTTT
D: .; size: few; V: TRBV5-4; J: TRBJ2-7; CDR3: CASSPLRDLNSYEQYF; DNA: TGTGCCAGCAGCCCGCTTAGGGACCTAAACTCCTACGAGCAGTACTTC
D: .; size: many; V: TRBV12-3/TRBV12-4; J: TRBJ2-7; CDR3: CASTPGLLHSYEQYF; DNA: TGTGCCAGCACCCCAGGGCTTCTTCACTCCTACGAGCAGTACTTC
D: .; size: few; V: TRBV2; J: TRBJ2-2; CDR3: CASNSFGELFF; DNA: TGTGCCAGCAATTCTTTCGGGGAGCTGTTTTTT
D: .; size: few; V: TRBV15; J: TRBJ1-1; CDR3: CATSRDYVNTEAFF; DNA: TGTGCCACCAGCAGAGATTACGTGAACACTGAAGCTTTCTTT
D: .; size: few; V: TRBV29-1; J: TRBJ1-1; CDR3: CSVDGGVGDTEAFF; DNA: TGCAGCGTTGATGGGGGTGTGGGAGACACTGAAGCTTTCTTT
D: TRBD2; size: few; V: TRBV7-3; J: TRBJ2-1; CDR3: CASSRSGMGSEQFF; DNA: TGTGCCAGCAGCCGAAGCGGGATGGGGAGTGAGCAGTTCTTC
D: .; size: many; V: TRBV18; J: TRBJ2-7; CDR3: CASSPSSTGSYEQYF; DNA: TGTGCCAGCTCACCGAGTTCGACGGGCTCCTACGAGCAGTACTTC
D: TRBD2; size: .; V: TRBV5-1; J: TRBJ2-7; CDR3: CASSLGASGYEQYF; DNA: TGCGCCAGCAGCTTGGGGGCTAGCGGATACGAGCAGTACTTC
D: TRBD1; size: many; V: TRBV29-1; J: TRBJ2-1; CDR3: CSVEVGTGDNEQFF; DNA: TGCAGCGTTGAGGTCGGGACAGGAGACAATGAGCAGTTCTTC
D: TRBD2; size: few; V: TRBV9; J: TRBJ2-2; CDR3: CASSEGISGRTRLNTGELFF; DNA: TGTGCCAGCAGCGAGGGAATTAGCGGGAGGACCCGCCTGAACACCGGGGAGCTGTTTTTT
D: .; size: many; V: TRBV5-1; J: TRBJ1-2; CDR3: CASSFSSAGDYGYTF; DNA: TGCGCCAGCAGCTTTAGTTCGGCGGGTGACTATGGCTACACCTTC
D: TRBD1; size: few; V: TRBV12-3/TRBV12-4; J: TRBJ2-1; CDR3: CASSPGTGFYNEQFF; DNA: TGTGCCAGCAGTCCCGGGACAGGATTTTACAATGAGCAGTTCTTC
D: TRBD2; size: few; V: TRBV28; J: TRBJ2-1; CDR3: CATRTSGGNEQFF; DNA: TGTGCCACCAGGACTAGCGGGGGGAATGAGCAGTTCTTC
D: TRBD2; size: .; V: TRBV24-1; J: TRBJ2-1; CDR3: CATSGPAGGPQNEQFF; DNA: TGTGCCACCAGTGGTCCAGCGGGAGGGCCCCAAAATGAGCAGTTCTTC
D: .; size: many; V: TRBV12-3/TRBV12-4; J: TRBJ2-1; CDR3: CASSAGTMNYNEQFF; DNA: TGTGCCAGCAGTGCCGGGACAATGAATTACAATGAGCAGTTCTTC
D: TRBD2; size: .; V: TRBV5-1; J: TRBJ2-1; CDR3: CASSAGGGRRDEQFF; DNA: TGCGCCAGCAGCGCGGGGGGCGGGAGAAGGGATGAGCAGTTCTTC
D: .; size: .; V: TRBV20-1; J: TRBJ1-5; CDR3: CSARRTDQPQHF; DNA: TGCAGTGCTAGAAGGACAGATCAGCCCCAGCATTTT
D: TRBD2; size: few; V: TRBV7-3; J: TRBJ2-1; CDR3: CASSSGLKGVPRNRYNEQFF; DNA: TGTGCCAGCAGCTCGGGACTAAAAGGCGTCCCTCGTAATCGTTACAATGAGCAGTTCTTC
D: .; size: .; V: TRBV12-3/TRBV12-4; J: TRBJ2-7; CDR3: CASSSLRVGVEEQYF; DNA: TGTGCCAGCAGTTCCCTCAGGGTGGGAGTGGAAGAGCAGTACTTC
D: .; size: .; V: TRBV3-1; J: TRBJ2-1; CDR3: CASSQELNPVTVVFF; DNA: TGTGCCAGCAGCCAAGAACTAAACCCGGTGACAGTGGTGTTCTTC
D: TRBD1; size: .; V: TRBV5-4; J: TRBJ2-1; CDR3: CASSNPRQGLLNEQFF; DNA: TGTGCCAGCAGTAATCCTCGACAGGGGCTTTTAAATGAGCAGTTCTTC
D: .; size: many; V: TRBV6-1; J: TRBJ2-7; CDR3: CASSPELADFYEQYF; DNA: TGTGCCAGCAGTCCCGAGCTCGCGGACTTCTACGAGCAGTACTTC
D: .; size: few; V: TRBV7-2; J: TRBJ2-3; CDR3: CASSLGVGDTQYF; DNA: TGTGCCAGCAGCTTAGGGGTGGGAGATACGCAGTATTTT
D: .; size: few; V: TRBV12-3/TRBV12-4; J: TRBJ2-7; CDR3: CASSLSGADEQYF; DNA: TGTGCCAGCAGTTTATCGGGGGCGGACGAGCAGTACTTC
D: .; size: few; V: TRBV3-1; J: TRBJ2-1; CDR3: CASSQLSGAKFF; DNA: TGTGCCAGCAGCCAATTATCAGGGGCTAAGTTCTTC
D: TRBD2; size: few; V: TRBV5-5; J: TRBJ2-1; CDR3: CASEGLAGASEQFF; DNA: TGTGCCAGCGAAGGACTAGCGGGAGCGTCTGAGCAGTTCTTC